This T cell receptor beta chain was recovered during a study of T cell changes during pregnancy in multiple sclerosis. Libraries were prepared by immunoSEQ multiplex PCR; TCRdb keeps only in-frame clonotypes and omits some of them. The profile shows about 60,000 clones, about 91% of them singletons. Trimming took 5 bases from V and 1 from J, leaving 14 bases between them. The CDR3 totals 15 residues. The V gene's germline CDR1 is SGHVS and CDR2 FNYEAQ. This specimen consisted of peripheral blood, obtained before pregnancy. The chain combines TRBV7-6 with TRBJ1-1; no reliable D call. This sequence originates from a female donor with multiple sclerosis, enrolled in a pregnancy study. The CDR3 region has the DNA TGTGCCAGCAGCCCTGGTACCGGGTGGAACACTGAAGCTTTCTTT. Translated, it gives CASSPGTGWNTEAFF.